This passage covers 26 T cell receptor beta chains from one sample sequenced in a study of T cell responses to AZD1222 COVID-19 vaccine. Method: immunoSEQ multiplex PCR; TCRdb's copy keeps in-frame clones and lacks some. Of 150,000 to 160,000 clones listed, 87% are singletons. Sequenced material: peripheral blood, taken 28 days after the second AZD1222 dose. These TCRs come from an adult who received the AZD1222 COVID-19 vaccine.

The chain employs TRBV7-2 and TRBJ2-7; 7 bases align to TRBD1. Per the germline V gene, CDR1 is SGHTA and CDR2 is FQGNSA. The J segment lost 4 bases and the V segment lost 3 bases, leaving 9 bases of the junction unmatched. CDR3 length equals 15 residues. In DNA, the CDR3 is TGTGCCAGCAGCTTGAGAGGCAGGGGGACGTACGAGCAGTACTTC. It codes for CASSLRGRGTYEQYF. The whole variable domain, filled in from reference TRBV7-2 and TRBJ2-7, reads GAGVSQSPSNKVTEKGKDVELRCDPISGHTALYWYRQSLGQGLEFLIYFQGNSAPDKSGLPSDRFSAERTGGSVSTLTIQRTQQEDSAVYLCASSLRGRGTYEQYFGPGTRLTVT.

This chain uses TRBV19 with TRBJ2-7; 9 bases agree with TRBD2. Trimming cost V 6 bases and J 7 bases; bases outside gene matches: 10. Germline-derived CDR1 and CDR2 are LNHDA and SQIVND (reference sequence). The CDR3 is 14 residues long. The CDR3, as DNA: TGTGCCAGTAGGGGACTAGCCGCGGGTAATGAGCAGTACTTC. Amino acid sequence: CASRGLAAGNEQYF.

In this sample, this clone turned up once. The chain employs TRBV7-2 and TRBJ1-2; 7 bases fit TRBD1. The germline V gene has CDR1 SGHTA and CDR2 FQGNSA. Trimming cost V 5 bases and J 8 bases; bases outside gene matches: 5. The CDR3 totals 12 residues. Here the CDR3 reads CASSNRGRGYTF. The CDR3, as DNA: TGTGCCAGCAGCAACAGGGGTCGGGGCTACACCTTC.

This clone came up once. The J gene is TRBJ1-5, the V gene TRBV4-3; no definite D call. CDR1 and CDR2 (germline): LGHNA, YSLEER. The V end lost 3 bases, the J end lost 3 bases, and 6 bases lay between the germline ends. This CDR3 is 13 amino acids long. CDR3 region: CASSQALNQPQHF. The DNA for the CDR3 is TGCGCCAGCAGCCAGGCACTCAATCAGCCCCAGCATTTT.

The chain recombines TRBV27 with TRBJ2-1; 10 positions match TRBD1. The junction had 6 bases not matched to a gene; V was cut back by 4 bases and J by 3 bases. The germline CDR1 and CDR2 sequences are MNHEY and SMNVEV (reference sequence). CDR3 length: 16 residues. CDR3 in DNA: TGTGCCAGCAGTTCCCTTGGACAGGGGGGCTACAATGAGCAGTTCTTC. Protein sequence: CASSSLGQGGYNEQFF.

V and J are TRBV2 and TRBJ2-1; TRBD2 matches at 10 bases. CDR3 length equals 13 residues. V trimming: 8 bases; J trimming: 6 bases; junction bases outside the gene matches: 4. The germline gives CDR1 SNHLY, CDR2 FYNNEI. The CDR3, as DNA: TGTGCCAGCGGGACTAGCGAGTTCAATGAGCAGTTCTTC. This sequence encodes CASGTSEFNEQFF.

The gene calls are TRBV11-1 and TRBJ2-7; a possible D gene is TRBD1 (7 bases). V lost 5 bases, J lost 3 bases, and 11 bases lay in between. Per germline, CDR1 SGHAT and CDR2 FQDESV (reference sequence). CDR3 size: 13 residues. The CDR3 here is CASSAGQNYEQYF. CDR3 DNA sequence: TGTGCCAGCAGCGCGGGACAGAACTACGAGCAGTACTTC.

The genes are TRBV7-2 and TRBJ1-5; TRBD1 might be the D (6 bases). The CDR3 spans 15 residues. Between the trimmed V and J ends, which lost 5 bases and 2 bases, there was a span of 13 bases. Germline lookup yields CDR1 SGHTA and CDR2 FQGNSA. The CDR3 region is CASSAGGGGNQPQHF. CDR3 DNA sequence: TGTGCCAGCAGCGCCGGGGGCGGGGGCAATCAGCCCCAGCATTTT.

The chain combines TRBV5-5 with TRBJ1-3; D is unclear. This CDR3 has 17 amino acids. V was cut by 2 bases and J by 6 bases, with 21 bases left in between. Germline assignment: CDR1 SGHKS and CDR2 YYEKEE (reference sequence). The CDR3, as DNA: TGTGCCAGCAGCTTCTCTCCGCCAGACGGGGTCAAAAACACCATATATTTT. Translating gives CASSFSPPDGVKNTIYF.

The J gene is TRBJ2-3, the V gene TRBV5-1, with D possibly being TRBD1 (5 bases). This CDR3 has 13 amino acids. Germline values: CDR1 SGHRS, CDR2 YFSETQ. V gave up 0 bases and J gave up 3 bases, with 5 bases separating them. The CDR3 bases are TGCGCCAGCAGCTTGGGGACAACAGATACGCAGTATTTT. It is translated as CASSLGTTDTQYF.

The V call is TRBV5-5, the J call TRBJ2-3; 14 bases agree with TRBD2. The V and J ends lost 5 bases and 2 bases, in that order; junction bases with no gene match: 13. Germline values: CDR1 SGHKS, CDR2 YYEKEE (reference sequence). This CDR3 is built from 19 residues. CDR3 amino acids: CASRLGRLAGGPYTDTQYF. The CDR3 DNA reads as TGTGCCAGCAGACTAGGGAGACTAGCGGGAGGGCCATACACAGATACGCAGTATTTT.

V and J are TRBV18 and TRBJ1-4; 8 nucleotides align to TRBD1. CDR1 and CDR2 from the germline V gene are KGHSH and LQKENI. Germline trimming cut 6 bases from V and 5 bases from J; bases unmatched to any gene: 8. The CDR3 has 15 amino acids. CDR3 coding DNA: TGTGCCAGCTCGGTCCAGGGGGCGATAAATGAAAAACTGTTTTTT. Translation: CASSVQGAINEKLFF.

This clone was observed a single time. The chain links TRBV15 to TRBJ2-1; D is ambiguous. The CDR3 length is 16 residues. Germline V lookup: CDR1 LNHNV, CDR2 YYDKDF (reference sequence). V lost 4 bases, J lost 0 bases, and 13 bases lay in between. Written as DNA, the CDR3 is TGTGCCACCAGCAACCCGGGCAGGAGCTCCTACAATGAGCAGTTCTTC. This codes for CATSNPGRSSYNEQFF.

This chain links TRBV18 with TRBJ1-5; D gene uncertain. Between the trimmed V and J ends, which lost 4 bases and 4 bases, there was a span of 5 bases. This CDR3 region has 12 residues. Germline loops: CDR1 KGHSH, CDR2 LQKENI. CDR3 sequence reads: CASSHTNQPQHF. CDR3 DNA sequence: TGTGCCAGCTCACACACTAATCAGCCCCAGCATTTT. Full variable domain (rest looked up from reference TRBV18 and TRBJ1-5): NAGVMQNPRHLVRRRGQEARLRCSPMKGHSHVYWYRQLPEEGLKFMVYLQKENIIDESGMPKERFSAEFPKEGPSILRIQQVVRGDSAAYFCASSHTNQPQHFGDGTRLSIL.

This sequence joins TRBV11-3 and TRBJ2-1; 8 bases line up with TRBD2. V shed 5 bases and J 9 bases; nucleotides not matched to a gene: 3. This CDR3 comprises 12 residues. CDR1 is SGHNT, CDR2 YENEEA, per germline. In DNA, the CDR3 is TGTGCCAGCAGCCCTCGGGGGGGTGAGCAGTTCTTC. Translating it yields CASSPRGGEQFF.

The chain has TRBV6-6 and TRBJ2-2; possibly TRBD2 for D (6 bases). Per the germline V gene, CDR1 is MNHNY and CDR2 is SVGAGI (reference sequence). V lost 5 bases to trimming and J lost 2 bases, with 15 bases between them. The length of the CDR3 is 16 residues. The CDR3 loop reads CASSRTGTRNTGELFF. CDR3 in DNA: TGTGCCAGCAGTCGAACCGGGACTCGAAACACCGGGGAGCTGTTTTTT.

The J gene is TRBJ1-5, the V gene TRBV6-2 or TRBV6-3, with 8 bases that match TRBD1. The V segment lost 5 bases and the J segment 2 bases; nucleotides outside the gene matches: 8. The CDR3 sequence is 16 residues long. Germline V lookup: CDR1 MNHEY, CDR2 SVGEGT. CDR3 nucleotides: TGTGCCAGCAGTACAGGGGGAGGACTAGGCAATCAGCCCCAGCATTTT. Protein: CASSTGGGLGNQPQHF.

This clone was seen a few times. The V gene is TRBV5-1, the J gene TRBJ2-3; 11 nucleotides agree with TRBD1. V was clipped by 0 bases and J by 6 bases; unmatched bases: 6. The V gene's germline CDR1 is SGHRS and CDR2 YFSETQ. This CDR3 is built from 16 residues. CDR3 residues: CASSLEGQGVTDTQYF. Here the CDR3 DNA reads TGCGCCAGCAGCTTGGAGGGACAGGGGGTCACGGATACGCAGTATTTT.

The rearrangement uses TRBV19 and TRBJ1-5, with no clear D. CDR3 length: 13 residues. Per the germline V gene, CDR1 is LNHDA and CDR2 is SQIVND (reference sequence). Trimming pared 9 bases from V and 4 bases from J, leaving 13 bases between. CDR3 protein: CASCMSLNQPQHF. CDR3 DNA sequence: TGTGCCAGCTGCATGAGTTTGAATCAGCCCCAGCATTTT.

This chain uses TRBV6-2 or TRBV6-3 with TRBJ2-3; D possibly corresponds to TRBD2 (6 bases). Trimming removed 1 base at V and 6 bases at J, with 8 bases between. Germline assignment: CDR1 MNHEY and CDR2 SVGEGT. The CDR3 sequence is 13 residues long. The CDR3 is CASSYYREDTQYF. The DNA for the CDR3 is TGTGCCAGCAGTTACTACCGGGAGGATACGCAGTATTTT.

This sequence joins TRBV5-4 and TRBJ2-2; D gene unclear. Germline assignment: CDR1 SGHNT and CDR2 YYREEE (reference sequence). The CDR3 runs 13 residues. The V end lost 0 bases, the J end lost 6 bases, and 6 bases lay between the germline ends. The CDR3 sequence: CASSLGGPGELFF. CDR3 DNA: TGTGCCAGCAGCTTGGGTGGCCCCGGGGAGCTGTTTTTT.

The rearrangement joins TRBV7-9 to TRBJ2-4; 7 bases match TRBD2. The V gene end was trimmed by 5 bases and the J gene end by 3 bases; junction bases not matched to a gene: 10. Per germline, CDR1 SEHNR and CDR2 FQNEAQ (reference sequence). This CDR3 region has 16 residues. CDR3 protein: CASSLLGGLGKNIQYF. CDR3 DNA: TGTGCCAGCAGCCTCCTCGGGGGGTTGGGCAAAAACATTCAGTACTTC.

This clone showed up just once. The rearrangement uses TRBV7-9 and TRBJ1-2; D gene unclear. There are 15 residues in the CDR3. Germline CDR1 SEHNR, CDR2 FQNEAQ (reference sequence). Trimming removed 5 bases from V and 0 bases from J, with 13 bases in between. This CDR3 is CASSDPARPNYGYTF. The CDR3 nucleotides are TGTGCCAGCAGCGATCCGGCAAGACCTAACTATGGCTACACCTTC.

The chain has TRBV28 and TRBJ1-1; no definite D call. Germline-derived CDR1 and CDR2 are MDHEN and SYDVKM. V was pared by 3 bases and J by 1 base, with 6 bases between. There are 13 residues in the CDR3. Here the CDR3 DNA reads TGTGCCAGCAGTTTGGTCGAGAACACTGAAGCTTTCTTT. Protein: CASSLVENTEAFF.

This chain joins TRBV11-2 and TRBJ2-7; D is tentatively TRBD1 or TRBD2 (5 bases each). CDR1 and CDR2 (germline): SGHAT, FQNNGV. The V end was cut by 5 bases, the J end by 2 bases, with 13 bases between. There are 14 residues in the CDR3. CDR3 in DNA: TGTGCCAGCAGCCTTGGGACCGCTACCTACGAGCAGTACTTC. The encoded protein is CASSLGTATYEQYF. The variable domain in full, completed from reference TRBV11-2 and TRBJ2-7, reads EAGVAQSPRYKIIEKRQSVAFWCNPISGHATLYWYQQILGQGPKLLIQFQNNGVVDDSQLPKDRFSAERLKGVDSTLKIQPAKLEDSAVYLCASSLGTATYEQYFGPGTRLTVT.

The chain carries TRBV7-2 and TRBJ2-7; the D gene is possibly TRBD2 (6 bases). From germline, CDR1 is SGHTA and CDR2 FQGNSA. The CDR3 is 14 amino acids. The germline V and J ends were trimmed by 4 bases and 5 bases, with 15 bases remaining between them. CDR3 in amino acids: CASSSRSGSHEQYF. CDR3 coding DNA: TGTGCCAGCAGCTCACGGAGCGGGTCCCACGAGCAGTACTTC. The full variable domain, with the rest looked up from reference TRBV7-2 and TRBJ2-7, is GAGVSQSPSNKVTEKGKDVELRCDPISGHTALYWYRQSLGQGLEFLIYFQGNSAPDKSGLPSDRFSAERTGGSVSTLTIQRTQQEDSAVYLCASSSRSGSHEQYFGPGTRLTVT.